These 32 T cell receptor beta chains were all obtained from the same sample, sequenced in a study of T cells in Graves' hyperthyroidism and ophthalmopathy. RNA transcripts were the template for amplifying TCR beta CDR3 regions. First-round RT-PCR with HTBI primers amplified the TCR CDR3 region. TCRdb reanalysed the multiplex PCR reads using MiXCR and keeps one entry per CDR3 protein. The sample lists roughly 750,000 distinct CDR3 sequences; about 17% were seen once. Sequenced input: blood. The receptors originated from a man between 18 and 29 years old with Graves' hyperthyroidism.

The table lists this clonotype with many counts. This sequence joins TRBV11-1 and TRBJ2-1; possibly TRBD1 or TRBD2 for D (5 bases each). CDR1 and CDR2 from the germline V gene are SGHAT and FQDESV (reference sequence). The CDR3 length is 15 residues. Trimming pared 3 bases from V and 4 bases from J, leaving 13 bases between. The CDR3 is CASSLLGDSYNEQFF. CDR3 bases: TGTGCCAGCAGCTTGTTGGGGGATTCGTACAATGAGCAGTTCTTC.

This clonotype was observed a few times. The chain uses TRBV3-1 and TRBJ2-3; 8 nucleotides agree with TRBD2. Germline CDR1 reads LGHDT; CDR2 reads YNNKEL (reference sequence). Losses at the gene ends were 0 bases for V and 2 bases for J; bases not matched to a gene: 4. This CDR3 has 16 residues. The CDR3 here is CASSQERGRPTDTQYF. In nucleotides, the CDR3 is TGTGCCAGCAGCCAAGAACGCGGGAGGCCCACAGATACGCAGTATTTT.

This clonotype appeared a few times. This chain uses TRBV6-1 with TRBJ1-5, with D tentatively TRBD1 (5 bases). CDR1 and CDR2 (germline): MNHNS, SASEGT. Trimming cost V 0 bases and J 2 bases, with 14 bases left between them. The CDR3 totals 17 residues. CDR3 in DNA: TGTGCCAGCAGTGAAGCGGGGGGACGCCTAGGCAATCAGCCCCAGCATTTT. Amino acid sequence: CASSEAGGRLGNQPQHF.

This clonotype showed up many times. The CDR3 reads CASSRTSGIYEQYF. CDR3 coding DNA: TGTGCCAGCTCACGGACTAGCGGGATCTACGAGCAGTACTTC. This rearrangement joins TRBV18 to TRBJ2-7; 12 bases match TRBD2. V shed 4 bases and J 3 bases; nucleotides not matched to a gene: 1. Germline CDR1 and CDR2: KGHSH and LQKENI. This CDR3 is 14 amino acids long.

This clonotype was detected only a few times. The chain has TRBV20-1 and TRBJ2-3; the D is unclear. Trimming pared 0 bases from V and 3 bases from J, leaving 4 bases between. This CDR3 region has 12 residues. The germline V gene encodes CDR1 DFQATT and CDR2 SNEGSKA (reference sequence). This chain's CDR3 is CSARDTTDTQYF. Written as DNA, the CDR3 is TGCAGTGCTAGAGATACGACAGATACGCAGTATTTT.

This clonotype was seen at least ten times. The rearrangement links TRBV2 to TRBJ2-1; D possibly uses TRBD1 or TRBD2 (6 bases each). The CDR3 has 15 amino acids. Germline V CDR1 and CDR2: SNHLY, FYNNEI. Trimming stripped 6 bases from V and 4 bases from J, with 16 bases between. The CDR3 reads CASSHGGGMYNEQFF. The CDR3 region has the DNA TGTGCCAGCAGCCATGGGGGCGGGATGTACAATGAGCAGTTCTTC. The full variable domain, in which reference TRBV2 and TRBJ2-1 provide the parts outside the CDR3, is EPEVTQTPSHQVTQMGQEVILRCVPISNHLYFYWYRQILGQKVEFLVSFYNNEISEKSEIFDDQFSVERPDGSNFTLKIRSTKLEDSAMYFCASSHGGGMYNEQFFGPGTRLTVL.

The table lists this clonotype with many counts. V and J are TRBV2 and TRBJ2-5; 11 bases line up with TRBD2. The V gene's germline CDR1 is SNHLY and CDR2 FYNNEI. The ends lost 3 bases at V and 2 bases at J; junction bases unmatched: 11. This CDR3 spans 18 amino acids. CDR3 residues: CASSDSSGRFPLQETQYF. Written as DNA, the CDR3 is TGTGCCAGCAGTGACTCTAGCGGGAGGTTCCCCTTACAAGAGACCCAGTACTTC.

V gene TRBV4-1 combines with J gene TRBJ2-2; no clear D. The ends were cut back, 0 bases at V and 13 bases at J, with 18 bases in the middle. This CDR3 is 15 amino acids long. The germline V gene has CDR1 MGHRA and CDR2 YSYEKL. The CDR3 DNA is TGCGCCAGCAGCCAAGACAAGGGATCGGTTTTCGGGCTGTTTTTT. Its translation is CASSQDKGSVFGLFF.

This clonotype was seen only a few times. The genes are TRBV27 and TRBJ2-1, with D uncertain. Trimming shortened V by 3 bases and J by 6 bases, and 18 bases separated the two germline ends. Germline CDR1 and CDR2: MNHEY and SMNVEV (reference sequence). This CDR3 region has 16 residues. The CDR3 sequence is CASSFPTAPTINEQFF. The CDR3 nucleotides are TGTGCCAGCAGTTTTCCCACGGCGCCGACCATCAATGAGCAGTTCTTC.

Points on this clonotype: This may be a read error, as it is one base from a much larger clone. The chain is built from TRBV2 and TRBJ2-3; 8 nucleotides align to TRBD1. The CDR3 totals 15 residues. CDR1 and CDR2 from the germline V gene are SNHLY and FYNNEI. Here the CDR3 reads CAGSEGTGTTDTQYF. In nucleotides, the CDR3 is TGTGCCGGCAGTGAAGGGACAGGAACCACAGATACGCAGTATTTT.

This clonotype was counted at least ten times. The rearrangement links TRBV28 to TRBJ2-3; 7 bases agree with TRBD1. Per the germline V gene, CDR1 is MDHEN and CDR2 is SYDVKM. The CDR3 runs 14 residues. V was pared by 7 bases and J by 8 bases, with 12 bases of the junction left unmatched. DNA for the CDR3: TGTGCCAGCACAAGGACAGGCGCACAACTTACGCAGTATTTT. It yields the protein CASTRTGAQLTQYF.

This rearrangement joins TRBV2 to TRBJ1-2; D is uncertain. This CDR3 spans 14 amino acids. The V gene's germline CDR1 is SNHLY and CDR2 FYNNEI. The V end was cut by 2 bases, the J end by 2 bases, with 9 bases between. The CDR3 loop reads CASSETASNYGYTF. CDR3 in DNA: TGTGCCAGCAGTGAAACAGCATCGAACTATGGCTACACCTTC.

The genes are TRBV29-1 and TRBJ1-5, with D possibly matching TRBD1 (6 bases). The V and J ends lost 4 bases and 2 bases respectively, with 12 bases between them. The CDR3 totals 14 residues. CDR1 SQVTM and CDR2 ANQGSEA come from the germline V gene. As DNA, the CDR3 is TGCAGCGTTGGGGCCAGGGGAGGCAATCAGCCCCAGCATTTT. Its protein is CSVGARGGNQPQHF.

The chain recombines TRBV3-1 with TRBJ2-3; a weak D match, TRBD1 (6 bases). Trimming pared 0 bases from V and 1 base from J, leaving 8 bases between. The CDR3 extends over 15 amino acids. Looked up from germline, CDR1 is LGHDT and CDR2 is YNNKEL (reference sequence). The DNA for the CDR3 is TGTGCCAGCAGCCAAGAGACAGGACGCACAGATACGCAGTATTTT. Amino acid sequence: CASSQETGRTDTQYF.

This clonotype has ten or more counts. This chain joins TRBV30 and TRBJ2-1, with 12 bases identical to TRBD2. Trimming at V came to 7 bases and at J to 8 bases, leaving 12 bases not matched to a gene. The CDR3 has 15 amino acids. From germline, CDR1 is GTSNPN and CDR2 SVGIG (reference sequence). CDR3 DNA: TGTGCCTCGGACCAACTAGCGGGAGGTTGGGATGAGCAGTTCTTC. It is translated as CASDQLAGGWDEQFF.

This clonotype was found many times. Here the CDR3 reads CATSDLQAGILAGAYRTQYF. CDR3 DNA sequence: TGTGCCACCAGTGATTTGCAAGCAGGAATACTAGCGGGGGCCTATCGGACCCAGTACTTC. The chain is built from TRBV24-1 and TRBJ2-5; 11 bases match TRBD2. V lost 0 bases and J lost 7; bases outside the gene matches: 18. This CDR3 has 20 amino acids. The germline gives CDR1 KGHDR, CDR2 SFDVKD.

This clonotype was recorded many times. The chain is built from TRBV7-3 and TRBJ2-4; no clear D gene. V shed 5 bases and J shed 1 base, with 9 bases lying between them. Germline V CDR1 and CDR2: SGHTA, FQGTGA. This CDR3 is built from 14 residues. The CDR3 nucleotides read TGTGCCAGCAGCCCTGGCTCGGCCAAAAACATTCAGTACTTC. Protein sequence: CASSPGSAKNIQYF.

The chain has TRBV20-1 and TRBJ2-1, with 7 positions matching TRBD2. The DNA matches TRBJ2-7 better at its end, which makes the J call doubtful. The CDR3 length is 17 residues. Germline values: CDR1 DFQATT, CDR2 SNEGSKA (reference sequence). The CDR3 reads CSARSVREGLRHNEQYF. CDR3 DNA sequence: TGCAGTGCTAGATCCGTGAGGGAGGGTCTTAGACACAATGAGCAGTACTTC.

This clonotype showed up many times. V and J are TRBV5-1 and TRBJ1-5, with TRBD1 as a possible D gene (6 bases). This CDR3 is 14 amino acids long. Germline assignment: CDR1 SGHRS and CDR2 YFSETQ. V was cut by 0 bases and J by 9 bases, with 13 bases left in between. The CDR3 is CASSLEGAGAPQHF. CDR3 bases: TGCGCCAGCAGCTTGGAAGGGGCGGGGGCGCCCCAGCATTTT.

The chain couples TRBV20-1 to TRBJ2-2; 12 positions match TRBD2. CDR1 is DFQATT and CDR2 is SNEGSKA in the germline V gene (reference sequence). This CDR3 is 17 amino acids long. J gave up 4 bases and V 2 bases, and 8 bases lay outside the gene matches. CDR3 coding DNA: TGCAGTGCTAGAATCCCCGGACTAGCGGGAATCACCGGGGAGCTGTTTTTT. Its translation: CSARIPGLAGITGELFF.

The chain carries TRBV10-3 and TRBJ2-7; D is unclear. Germline CDR1 is ENHRY and CDR2 is SYGVKD. The CDR3 runs to 15 residues. V was shortened by 1 base and J by 0 bases, with 10 bases between the two germline ends. CDR3 residues: CAISEFKTRSYEQYF. The CDR3 DNA sequence: TGTGCCATCAGTGAGTTTAAGACACGCTCCTACGAGCAGTACTTC.

In this sample, this clonotype turned up a few times. The chain's CDR3 is CASSEVGPSYNEQFF. The CDR3 DNA follows: TGTGCCAGCAGTGAAGTAGGGCCCTCCTACAATGAGCAGTTCTTC. V is TRBV6-1 and J is TRBJ2-1; the D is unclear. Germline CDR1 MNHNS, CDR2 SASEGT. V lost 1 base, J lost 0 bases, and 7 bases lay in between. The CDR3 runs to 15 residues.

This clonotype was seen ten or more times. The chain joins TRBV28 to TRBJ1-2, with a weak D call TRBD1 (5 bases). The germline V gene encodes CDR1 MDHEN and CDR2 SYDVKM. The CDR3 loop spans 14 amino acids. Trimming stripped 1 base from V and 6 bases from J, with 12 bases between. Written as DNA, the CDR3 is TGTGCCAGCAGTTTATCGGGACGGCAGGATGGCTACACCTTC. Amino acids: CASSLSGRQDGYTF.

This clonotype appeared many times. The chain joins TRBV7-3 to TRBJ2-3; 7 bases match TRBD1. With 5 bases clipped from V and 4 bases from J, the junction kept 12 bases outside the gene matches. Germline CDR1 and CDR2: SGHTA and FQGTGA. This CDR3 region has 16 residues. CDR3 residues: CASSLRGRGRADTQYF. As DNA, the CDR3 is TGTGCCAGCAGCCTCAGGGGAAGGGGGCGCGCAGATACGCAGTATTTT.

The table lists this clonotype with many counts. The chain uses TRBV18 and TRBJ2-1; D unclear. Between the trimmed V and J ends, which lost 0 bases and 0 bases, there was a span of 12 bases. From germline, CDR1 is KGHSH and CDR2 LQKENI. The CDR3 is 17 residues long. The chain's CDR3 is CASSPPEARGSYNEQFF. The CDR3 DNA is TGTGCCAGCTCACCACCGGAAGCCCGCGGCTCCTACAATGAGCAGTTCTTC. Based on the CDR3 plus reference TRBV18 and TRBJ2-1, the full variable domain is NAGVMQNPRHLVRRRGQEARLRCSPMKGHSHVYWYRQLPEEGLKFMVYLQKENIIDESGMPKERFSAEFPKEGPSILRIQQVVRGDSAAYFCASSPPEARGSYNEQFFGPGTRLTVL.

This clonotype was picked up many times. V is TRBV7-8 and J is TRBJ2-7; 10 nucleotides agree with TRBD2. The CDR3 runs 15 residues. The germline CDR1 and CDR2 sequences are SGHVS and FQNEAQ. Losses at the gene ends were 1 base for V and 7 bases for J; bases not matched to a gene: 7. CDR3 region: CASSLGGTSVGEQYF. In DNA, the CDR3 is TGTGCCAGCAGCTTAGGTGGGACTAGCGTAGGGGAGCAGTACTTC.

The table lists this clonotype with a few counts. The rearrangement uses TRBV28 and TRBJ2-3, with 7 nucleotides matching TRBD2. The CDR3 is made up of 15 amino acids. Trimming removed 3 bases from V and 2 bases from J; junction bases left unmatched: 5. Germline V CDR1 and CDR2: MDHEN, SYDVKM. As DNA, the CDR3 is TGTGCCAGCAGTTTGACGGGAGGCCCCACAGATACGCAGTATTTT. Translating it yields CASSLTGGPTDTQYF.

This clonotype was detected ten times or more. The chain is built from TRBV2 and TRBJ2-5; D is ambiguous. Trimming took off 5 bases at V and 5 bases at J, with 12 bases between the two ends. Germline V lookup: CDR1 SNHLY, CDR2 FYNNEI. The CDR3 covers 13 residues. The CDR3 sequence is CASSPGSGETQYF. The CDR3 DNA is TGTGCCAGCAGTCCCGGTTCGGGTGAGACCCAGTACTTC.

This chain links TRBV2 with TRBJ2-1; 13 bases fit TRBD2. Germline values: CDR1 SNHLY, CDR2 FYNNEI. Trimming at V came to 4 bases and at J to 3 bases, leaving 15 bases not matched to a gene. CDR3 size: 20 residues. CDR3 in amino acids: CASSGTPRPRTSGSYNEQFF. The CDR3 nucleotides read TGTGCCAGCAGTGGAACCCCACGGCCGAGGACTAGCGGGAGCTACAATGAGCAGTTCTTC.

The chain has TRBV10-3 and TRBJ2-1, with TRBD2 identical over 12 bases. From germline, CDR1 is ENHRY and CDR2 SYGVKD. After removal of 4 bases from V and 0 bases from J, the junction contained 10 bases not matched to a gene. The CDR3 has 19 amino acids. CDR3 sequence: CAISGGLAGGTSSYNEQFF. The CDR3 coding sequence is TGTGCCATCAGTGGGGGACTAGCGGGTGGGACGAGCTCCTACAATGAGCAGTTCTTC.

This clonotype was seen repeatedly, ten times or more. The chain recombines TRBV3-1 with TRBJ1-3, with D unresolved. CDR3 length equals 14 residues. In germline, CDR1 is LGHDT, CDR2 YNNKEL (reference sequence). V was clipped by 0 bases and J by 2 bases, with 5 bases between them. CDR3 residues: CASSQDTAGNTIYF. The CDR3 DNA is TGTGCCAGCAGCCAAGACACAGCTGGAAACACCATATATTTT.

The CDR3 reads CASSQDSIGELFF. CDR3 sequence (DNA): TGCGCCAGCAGCCAAGACTCCATCGGGGAGCTGTTTTTT. The V call is TRBV4-1, the J call TRBJ2-2; D gene ambiguous. The CDR3 totals 13 residues. Germline V gene sequence: CDR1 MGHRA, CDR2 YSYEKL. Trimming removed 0 bases from V and 7 bases from J, with 6 bases in between.